This paragraph covers one TCR beta chain sequence. Its matching antigen is unknown. The CDR3 is 18 residues long. Germline V lookup: CDR1 WNHNN, CDR2 SYGVQD (reference sequence). V lost 6 bases and J lost 9, with 30 bases in between. Only in-frame clones appear in the TCRdb table, and some are missing; sequencing was by immunoSEQ multiplex PCR. The sample has 95,000 to 150,000 clones, 85% to 90% seen once. This entry is derived from a study of T cell responses to AZD1222 COVID-19 vaccine. Whole-study findings and limits: The study found vaccine-associated CD4 TCRs spanning spike, dominant at 160-218 and 743-854.

This TCR derives from an adult in good health. The sequencing used peripheral blood, collected on day 0 of AZD1222 vaccination. This chain uses TRBV10-1 with TRBJ2-1, with D perhaps TRBD1 (5 bases). CDR3 nucleotide sequence: TGCGCCAGCAGAGACCGTTCAGGGCCTTGGGCAGGTAAAAGTGAGCAGTTCTTC. Protein sequence: CASRDRSGPWAGKSEQFF.